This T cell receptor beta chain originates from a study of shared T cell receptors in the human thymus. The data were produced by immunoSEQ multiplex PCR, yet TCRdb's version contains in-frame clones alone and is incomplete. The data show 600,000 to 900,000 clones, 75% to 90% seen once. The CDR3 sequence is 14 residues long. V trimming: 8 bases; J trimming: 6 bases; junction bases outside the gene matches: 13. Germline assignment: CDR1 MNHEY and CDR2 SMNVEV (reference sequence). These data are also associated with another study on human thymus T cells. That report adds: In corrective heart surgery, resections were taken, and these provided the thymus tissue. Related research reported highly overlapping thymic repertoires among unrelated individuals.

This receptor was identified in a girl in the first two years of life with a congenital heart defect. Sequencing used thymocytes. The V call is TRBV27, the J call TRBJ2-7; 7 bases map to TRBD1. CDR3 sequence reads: CASWGQRESGEQYF. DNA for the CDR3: TGTGCCAGCTGGGGACAGCGCGAATCGGGCGAGCAGTACTTC.